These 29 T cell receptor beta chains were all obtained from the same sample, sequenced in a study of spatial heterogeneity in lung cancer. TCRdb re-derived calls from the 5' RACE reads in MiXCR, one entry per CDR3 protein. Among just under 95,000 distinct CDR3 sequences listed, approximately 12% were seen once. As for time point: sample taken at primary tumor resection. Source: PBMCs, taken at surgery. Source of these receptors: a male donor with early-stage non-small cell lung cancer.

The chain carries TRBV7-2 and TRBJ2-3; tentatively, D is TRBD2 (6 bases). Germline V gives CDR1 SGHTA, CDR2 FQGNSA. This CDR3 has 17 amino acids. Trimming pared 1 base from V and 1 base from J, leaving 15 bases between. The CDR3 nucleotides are TGTGCCAGCAGCTTAGGGGCCACTACGGGGGGCACAGATACGCAGTATTTT. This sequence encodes CASSLGATTGGTDTQYF.

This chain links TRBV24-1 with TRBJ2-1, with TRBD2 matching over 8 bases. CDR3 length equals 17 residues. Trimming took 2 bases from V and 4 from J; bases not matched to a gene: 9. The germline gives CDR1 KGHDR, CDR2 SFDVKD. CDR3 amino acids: CATSDSLLGGEYNEQFF. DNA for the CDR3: TGTGCCACCAGTGATTCCCTCCTCGGGGGGGAATACAATGAGCAGTTCTTC.

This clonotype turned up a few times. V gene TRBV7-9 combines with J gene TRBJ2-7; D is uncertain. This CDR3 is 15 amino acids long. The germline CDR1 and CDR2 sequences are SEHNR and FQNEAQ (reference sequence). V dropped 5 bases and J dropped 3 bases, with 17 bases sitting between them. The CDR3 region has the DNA TGTGCCAGCAGCCCCTCCGGCCGGGCTGACTACGAGCAGTACTTC. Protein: CASSPSGRADYEQYF.

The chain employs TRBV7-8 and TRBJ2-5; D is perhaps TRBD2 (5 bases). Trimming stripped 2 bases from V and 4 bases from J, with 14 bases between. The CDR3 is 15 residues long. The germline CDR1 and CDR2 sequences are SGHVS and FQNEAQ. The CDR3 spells CASSLLAIQLETQYF. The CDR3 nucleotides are TGTGCCAGCAGCTTACTAGCCATACAACTAGAGACCCAGTACTTC.

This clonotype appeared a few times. The CDR3 sequence is CASSLRQGNQPQHF. In nucleotides, the CDR3 is TGTGCCAGCAGTTTAAGGCAGGGCAATCAGCCCCAGCATTTT. The chain employs TRBV28 and TRBJ1-5; no clear D. Trimming shortened V by 2 bases and J by 2 bases, and 7 bases separated the two germline ends. The CDR3 contains 14 residues. CDR1 and CDR2 from the germline V gene are MDHEN and SYDVKM.

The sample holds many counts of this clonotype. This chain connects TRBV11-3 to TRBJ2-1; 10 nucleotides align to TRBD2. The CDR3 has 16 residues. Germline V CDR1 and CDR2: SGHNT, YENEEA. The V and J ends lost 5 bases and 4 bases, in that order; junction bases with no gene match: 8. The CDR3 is CASSPYTSGDYNEQFF. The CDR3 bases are TGTGCCAGCAGCCCCTATACTAGCGGGGATTACAATGAGCAGTTCTTC.

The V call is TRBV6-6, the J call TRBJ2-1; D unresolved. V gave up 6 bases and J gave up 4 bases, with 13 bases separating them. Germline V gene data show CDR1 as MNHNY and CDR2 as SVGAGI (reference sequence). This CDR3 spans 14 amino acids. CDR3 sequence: CASSPDGSYNEQFF. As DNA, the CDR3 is TGTGCCAGCAGCCCGGACGGGTCTTACAATGAGCAGTTCTTC.

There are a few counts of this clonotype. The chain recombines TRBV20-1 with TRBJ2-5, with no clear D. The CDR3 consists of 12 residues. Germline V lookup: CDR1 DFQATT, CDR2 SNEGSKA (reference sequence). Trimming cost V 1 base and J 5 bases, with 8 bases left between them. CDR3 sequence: CSARVAVETQYF. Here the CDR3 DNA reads TGCAGTGCTAGAGTGGCGGTCGAGACCCAGTACTTC.

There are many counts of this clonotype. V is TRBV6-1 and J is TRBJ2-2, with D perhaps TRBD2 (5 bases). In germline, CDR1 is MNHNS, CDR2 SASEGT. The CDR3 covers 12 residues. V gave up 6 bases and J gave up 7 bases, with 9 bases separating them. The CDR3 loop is CASRRSGGELFF. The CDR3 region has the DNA TGTGCCAGCAGGCGGAGCGGCGGGGAGCTGTTTTTT.

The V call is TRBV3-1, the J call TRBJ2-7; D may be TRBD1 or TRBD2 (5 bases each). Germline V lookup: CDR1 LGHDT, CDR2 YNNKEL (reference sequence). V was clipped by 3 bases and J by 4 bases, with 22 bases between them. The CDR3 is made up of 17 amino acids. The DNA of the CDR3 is TGTGCCAGCAGCCAGGGGCCGGACTCCCGGGTGCGATACGAGCAGTACTTC. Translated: CASSQGPDSRVRYEQYF.

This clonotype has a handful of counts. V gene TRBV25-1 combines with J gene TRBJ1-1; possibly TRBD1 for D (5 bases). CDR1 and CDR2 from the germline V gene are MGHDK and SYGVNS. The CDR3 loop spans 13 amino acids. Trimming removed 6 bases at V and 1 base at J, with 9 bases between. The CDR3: CASRRQRNTEAFF. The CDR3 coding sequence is TGTGCCAGCAGGAGACAGAGGAACACTGAAGCTTTCTTT.

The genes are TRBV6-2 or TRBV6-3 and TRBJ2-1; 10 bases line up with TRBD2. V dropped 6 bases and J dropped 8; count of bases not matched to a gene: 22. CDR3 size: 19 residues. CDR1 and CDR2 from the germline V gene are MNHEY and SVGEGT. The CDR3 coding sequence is TGTGCCAGCAGGGAGGGGGCTAGCGGGAGTTTGGGATATTCGGATGAGCAGTTCTTC. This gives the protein CASREGASGSLGYSDEQFF.

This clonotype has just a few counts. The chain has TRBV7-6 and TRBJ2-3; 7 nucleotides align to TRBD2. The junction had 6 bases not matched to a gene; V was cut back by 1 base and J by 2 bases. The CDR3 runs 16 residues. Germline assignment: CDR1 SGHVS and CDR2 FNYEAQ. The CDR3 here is CASSLVGLAATDTQYF. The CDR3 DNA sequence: TGTGCCAGCAGCTTAGTTGGGCTAGCGGCCACAGATACGCAGTATTTT.

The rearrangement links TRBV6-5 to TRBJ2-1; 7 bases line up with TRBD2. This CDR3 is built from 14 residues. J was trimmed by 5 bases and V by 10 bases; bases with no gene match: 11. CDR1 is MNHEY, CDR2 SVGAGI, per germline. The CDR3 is CAMLRSGVNNEQFF. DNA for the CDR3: TGTGCCATGTTGAGGAGCGGGGTAAACAATGAGCAGTTCTTC.

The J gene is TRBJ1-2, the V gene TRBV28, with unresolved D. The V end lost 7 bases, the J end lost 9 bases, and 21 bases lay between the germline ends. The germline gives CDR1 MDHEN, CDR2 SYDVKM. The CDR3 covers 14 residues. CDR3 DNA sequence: TGTGCCAGCACCAAAGGCGGTCCCTCCTCTAGCTACACCTTC. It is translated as CASTKGGPSSSYTF.

The CDR3 DNA reads TGCAGCGTTGACGGCACGACTAGCACAGATACGCAGTATTTT. Protein sequence: CSVDGTTSTDTQYF. The chain combines TRBV29-1 with TRBJ2-3; D is unclear. The CDR3 sequence is 14 residues long. Trimming pared 3 bases from V and 0 bases from J, leaving 10 bases between. Germline lookup yields CDR1 SQVTM and CDR2 ANQGSEA.

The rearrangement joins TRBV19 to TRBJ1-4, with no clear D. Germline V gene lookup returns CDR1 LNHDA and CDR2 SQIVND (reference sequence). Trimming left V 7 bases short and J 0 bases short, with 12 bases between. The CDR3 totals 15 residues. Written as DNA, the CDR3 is TGTGCCAGTACATCCCAGATTGCAACTAATGAAAAACTGTTTTTT. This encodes CASTSQIATNEKLFF.

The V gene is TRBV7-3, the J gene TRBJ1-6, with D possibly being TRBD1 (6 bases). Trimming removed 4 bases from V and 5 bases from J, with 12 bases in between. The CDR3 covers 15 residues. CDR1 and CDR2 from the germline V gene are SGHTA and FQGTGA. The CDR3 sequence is CASSSQGGDNSPLHF. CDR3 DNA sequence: TGTGCCAGCAGCTCACAGGGTGGCGATAATTCACCCCTCCACTTT.

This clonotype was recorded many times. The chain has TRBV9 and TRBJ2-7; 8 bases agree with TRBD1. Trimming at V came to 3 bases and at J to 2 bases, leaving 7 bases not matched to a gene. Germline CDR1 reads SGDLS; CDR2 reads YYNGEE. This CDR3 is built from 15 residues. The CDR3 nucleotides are TGTGCCAGCAGCGCGACAGGGGCGACAACCTACGAGCAGTACTTC. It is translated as CASSATGATTYEQYF. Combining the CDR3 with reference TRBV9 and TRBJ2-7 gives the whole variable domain DSGVTQTPKHLITATGQRVTLRCSPRSGDLSVYWYQQSLDQGLQFLIQYYNGEERAKGNILERFSAQQFPDLHSELNLSSLELGDSALYFCASSATGATTYEQYFGPGTRLTVT.

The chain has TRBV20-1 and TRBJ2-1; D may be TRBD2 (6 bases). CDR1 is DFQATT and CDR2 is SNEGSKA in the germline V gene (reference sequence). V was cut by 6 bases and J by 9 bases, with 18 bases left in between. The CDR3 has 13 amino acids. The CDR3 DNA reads TGCAGTGCCTCATCCCCCCGGGGGAGTGAGCAGTTCTTC. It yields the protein CSASSPRGSEQFF.

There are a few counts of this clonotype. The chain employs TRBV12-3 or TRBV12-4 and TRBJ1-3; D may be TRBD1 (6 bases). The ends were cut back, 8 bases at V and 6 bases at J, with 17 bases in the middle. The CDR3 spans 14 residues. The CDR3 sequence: CASRPRQATNTIYF. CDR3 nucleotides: TGTGCCAGCCGTCCCCGACAGGCCACAAACACCATATATTTT.

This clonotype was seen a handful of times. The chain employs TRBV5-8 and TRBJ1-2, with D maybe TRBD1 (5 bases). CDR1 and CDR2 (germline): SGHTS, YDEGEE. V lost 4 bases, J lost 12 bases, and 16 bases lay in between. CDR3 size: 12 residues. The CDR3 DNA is TGTGCCAGCAGCCCGGGACCCCTGGGGCACACCTTC. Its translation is CASSPGPLGHTF.

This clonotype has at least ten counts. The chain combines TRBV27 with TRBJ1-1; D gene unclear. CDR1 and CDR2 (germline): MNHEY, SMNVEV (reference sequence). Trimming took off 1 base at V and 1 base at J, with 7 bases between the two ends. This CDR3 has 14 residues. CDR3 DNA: TGTGCCAGCAGTTTATTGGCGGGGAACACTGAAGCTTTCTTT. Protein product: CASSLLAGNTEAFF.

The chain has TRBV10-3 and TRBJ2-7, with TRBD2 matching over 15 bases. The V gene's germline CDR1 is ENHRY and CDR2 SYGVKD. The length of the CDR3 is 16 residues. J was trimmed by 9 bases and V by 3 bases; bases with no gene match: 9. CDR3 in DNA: TGTGCCATCAGTGAATACTCCGGGACTAGCGGGGGGCGGCAGTACTTC. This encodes CAISEYSGTSGGRQYF.

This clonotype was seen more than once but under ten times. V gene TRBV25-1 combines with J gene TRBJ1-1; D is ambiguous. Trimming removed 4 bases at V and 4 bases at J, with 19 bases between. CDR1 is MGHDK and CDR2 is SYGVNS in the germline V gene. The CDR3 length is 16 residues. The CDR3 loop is CASSVTLGRGGTEAFF. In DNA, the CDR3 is TGTGCCAGCAGTGTCACTCTCGGGCGAGGTGGCACTGAAGCTTTCTTT.

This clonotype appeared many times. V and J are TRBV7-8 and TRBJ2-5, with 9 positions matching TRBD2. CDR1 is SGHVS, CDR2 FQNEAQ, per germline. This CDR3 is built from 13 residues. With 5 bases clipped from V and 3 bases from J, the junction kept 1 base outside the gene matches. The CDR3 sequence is CASSRLAEETQYF. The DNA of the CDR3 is TGTGCCAGCAGCCGACTAGCGGAAGAGACCCAGTACTTC.

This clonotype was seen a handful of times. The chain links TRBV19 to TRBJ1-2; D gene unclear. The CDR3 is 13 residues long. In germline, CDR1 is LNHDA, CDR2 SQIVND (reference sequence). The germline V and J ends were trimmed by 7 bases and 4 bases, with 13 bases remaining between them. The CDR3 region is CASTQFAPYGYTF. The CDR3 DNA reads TGTGCCAGTACCCAATTCGCGCCCTATGGCTACACCTTC. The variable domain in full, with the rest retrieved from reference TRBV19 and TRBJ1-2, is DGGITQSPKYLFRKEGQNVTLSCEQNLNHDAMYWYRQDPGQGLRLIYYSQIVNDFQKGDIAEGYSVSREKKESFPLTVTSAQKNPTAFYLCASTQFAPYGYTFGSGTRLTVV.

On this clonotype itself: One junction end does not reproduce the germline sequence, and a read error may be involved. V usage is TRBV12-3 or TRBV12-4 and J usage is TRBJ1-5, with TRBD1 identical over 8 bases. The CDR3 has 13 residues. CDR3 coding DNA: TGTGTCAGCAGGGCAGGGGGCGCTAAGCCCCAGCATTTT. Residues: CVSRAGGAKPQHF.

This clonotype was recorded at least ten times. The CDR3 nucleotides are TGTGCCAGCAGCCCCCGGCAGGGGACTTCACCCCTCCACTTT. Translating it yields CASSPRQGTSPLHF. The chain links TRBV7-9 to TRBJ1-6, with TRBD1 as a possible D gene (6 bases). There are 14 residues in the CDR3. The V and J ends lost 5 bases and 9 bases respectively, with 14 bases between them. CDR1 and CDR2 from the germline V gene are SEHNR and FQNEAQ (reference sequence).